These 18 T cell receptor beta chains share one sample of origin, sequenced in a study of T-cell memory formation after mild COVID-19. One entry per CDR3 protein, called by TCRdb with MiXCR from the 5' RACE reads. The sample carries roughly 310,000 distinct CDR3 sequences, about a sixth recorded once. Sequencing was performed on PBMCs or a T cell subset sorted from them (not recorded which). The receptors originated from a man between 18 and 29 years old who had mild COVID-19 (a few samples of this study predate the infection). Cell type and time point are not known.

This clonotype was picked up many times. The V and J genes are TRBV7-2 and TRBJ2-5; D tentatively fits TRBD1 or TRBD2 (6 bases each). Germline V gene lookup returns CDR1 SGHTA and CDR2 FQGNSA. Trimming left V 1 base short and J 0 bases short, with 9 bases between. The CDR3 has 15 residues. The CDR3 reads CASSLGGGHQETQYF. CDR3 nucleotides: TGTGCCAGCAGCTTAGGAGGGGGGCACCAAGAGACCCAGTACTTC.

The CDR3 DNA follows: TGTGCCAGCAGCCAAGAGGCCAGGGGGAACCAAGAGACCCAGTACTTC. It is translated as CASSQEARGNQETQYF. The V and J genes are TRBV3-1 and TRBJ2-5; 7 bases fit TRBD1. Germline trimming cut 0 bases from V and 0 bases from J; bases unmatched to any gene: 4. This CDR3 spans 16 amino acids. Germline V gene data show CDR1 as LGHDT and CDR2 as YNNKEL (reference sequence).

This clonotype was recorded a few times. Here the CDR3 reads CASSSVGQGRDEQYF. CDR3 coding DNA: TGTGCCAGCAGCTCGGTTGGACAGGGGAGGGACGAGCAGTACTTC. The chain carries TRBV12-3 or TRBV12-4 and TRBJ2-7; 9 bases fit TRBD1. CDR3 length: 15 amino acids. Losses at the gene ends were 6 bases for V and 5 bases for J; bases not matched to a gene: 11.

This clonotype occurred a few times. The V gene is TRBV11-2, the J gene TRBJ2-6, with 8 bases aligning to TRBD1. The V gene end was trimmed by 4 bases and the J gene end by 2 bases; junction bases not matched to a gene: 7. There are 17 residues in the CDR3. Per germline, CDR1 SGHAT and CDR2 FQNNGV. CDR3 amino acids: CASSSPRDRTGANVLTF. The CDR3 DNA is TGTGCCAGCAGCTCGCCCCGGGACAGGACTGGGGCCAACGTCCTGACTTTC.

Only a few counts were recorded for this clonotype. The CDR3 reads CASSPPLDRHWEKLFF. The CDR3 DNA reads as TGTGCCAGCTCACCACCACTCGACAGGCACTGGGAAAAACTGTTTTTT. J is TRBJ1-4 and V is TRBV18; the D gene is possibly TRBD1 (6 bases). Germline V gene sequence: CDR1 KGHSH, CDR2 LQKENI. V was cut by 0 bases and J by 8 bases, with 16 bases left in between. This CDR3 spans 16 amino acids.

This clonotype was counted a few times. J is TRBJ1-1 and V is TRBV18; D remains ambiguous. The V and J ends lost 4 bases and 0 bases respectively, with 12 bases between them. The CDR3 length is 15 residues. Germline lookup yields CDR1 KGHSH and CDR2 LQKENI. In DNA, the CDR3 is TGTGCCAGCTCACGGGCGGTGGGAGTGAACACTGAAGCTTTCTTT. This sequence encodes CASSRAVGVNTEAFF.

Only a few counts were recorded for this clonotype. The chain uses TRBV10-3 and TRBJ2-7; D gene unclear. This CDR3 comprises 14 residues. The germline V gene encodes CDR1 ENHRY and CDR2 SYGVKD. Trimming cost V 8 bases and J 0 bases, with 14 bases left between them. Here the CDR3 reads CAIGPTPSSYEQYV. The CDR3 DNA sequence: TGTGCCATCGGCCCTACCCCAAGCTCCTACGAGCAGTACGTC.

The rearrangement uses TRBV29-1 and TRBJ1-1; D might be TRBD1 (5 bases). Germline V gene sequence: CDR1 SQVTM, CDR2 ANQGSEA. V lost 0 bases and J lost 4, with 12 bases in between. The CDR3 covers 14 residues. The CDR3 sequence: CSVEDSRRATEAFF. The CDR3, as DNA: TGCAGCGTTGAAGATTCACGCAGGGCCACTGAAGCTTTCTTT.

This clonotype has just a few counts. The V and J genes are TRBV5-1 and TRBJ2-3, with 8 bases matching TRBD2. Germline values: CDR1 SGHRS, CDR2 YFSETQ. This CDR3 has 13 amino acids. V lost 6 bases, J lost 6 bases, and 6 bases stayed unmatched. This CDR3 is CASTSGGEDTQYF. The CDR3, as DNA: TGCGCCAGCACTTCCGGGGGGGAGGATACGCAGTATTTT.

The V call is TRBV7-2, the J call TRBJ1-1, with a tentative D call TRBD1 (6 bases). Per germline, CDR1 SGHTA and CDR2 FQGNSA. Trimming cost V 4 bases and J 4 bases, with 13 bases left between them. The CDR3 is 14 residues long. Here the CDR3 reads CASSSTGTSTEAFF. The CDR3 DNA sequence: TGTGCCAGCAGCTCTACCGGGACAAGCACTGAAGCTTTCTTT.

This chain joins TRBV11-1 and TRBJ2-3; TRBD2 might be the D (7 bases). Trimming shortened V by 2 bases and J by 3 bases, and 12 bases separated the two germline ends. CDR1 SGHAT and CDR2 FQDESV come from the germline V gene (reference sequence). This CDR3 has 15 amino acids. CDR3 in DNA: TGTGCCAGCAGCTTATCGGCGGGGGCGACAGATACGCAGTATTTT. It codes for CASSLSAGATDTQYF.

This clonotype was recorded many times. The CDR3 sequence: CASSQGRGTDTQYF. CDR3 nucleotides: TGCGCCAGCAGCCAGGGCCGGGGCACAGATACGCAGTATTTT. V usage is TRBV4-1 and J usage is TRBJ2-3, with D unresolved. CDR1 and CDR2 (germline): MGHRA, YSYEKL. V was trimmed by 3 bases and J by 1 base, leaving 8 bases between them. CDR3 length: 14 amino acids.

The chain is built from TRBV10-2 and TRBJ1-4; 7 nucleotides align to TRBD1. Germline-derived CDR1 and CDR2 are WSHSY and SAAADI. This CDR3 comprises 14 residues. Trimming cost V 7 bases and J 0 bases; bases outside gene matches: 2. CDR3 DNA: TGCGCCAGCAAGGGGGCAGCAACTAATGAAAAACTGTTTTTT. Translation: CASKGAATNEKLFF.

This clonotype was seen a few times. The chain has TRBV19 and TRBJ1-1, with D perhaps matching TRBD1 (5 bases). The CDR3 is made up of 14 amino acids. Germline CDR1 and CDR2: LNHDA and SQIVND (reference sequence). The V end was cut by 3 bases, the J end by 0 bases, with 8 bases between. The CDR3 DNA reads as TGTGCCAGTAGTATTGGGGGGGTGAACACTGAAGCTTTCTTT. The encoded protein is CASSIGGVNTEAFF.

This clonotype was counted a few times. This rearrangement joins TRBV7-2 to TRBJ2-5; D tentatively reads TRBD1 or TRBD2 (5 bases each). The ends were cut back, 1 base at V and 5 bases at J, with 11 bases in the middle. Per germline, CDR1 SGHTA and CDR2 FQGNSA. The CDR3 covers 14 residues. In nucleotides, the CDR3 is TGTGCCAGCAGCTTAGGTCGAGAGGGGGAGACCCAGTACTTC. Protein: CASSLGREGETQYF.

This clonotype has more than one count but fewer than ten. V and J are TRBV7-8 and TRBJ1-6; D is unclear. This CDR3 region has 18 residues. The germline V and J ends were trimmed by 1 base and 2 bases, with 15 bases remaining between them. Germline V gene data show CDR1 as SGHVS and CDR2 as FQNEAQ. The CDR3 DNA is TGTGCCAGCAGCTTAGGAGTCCGGGAGGGCACCTATAATTCACCCCTCCACTTT. Translating it yields CASSLGVREGTYNSPLHF.

This clonotype was seen a few times. The chain links TRBV7-2 to TRBJ2-5; D is possibly TRBD1 (5 bases). With 5 bases removed from V and 7 bases from J, the gap between germline ends came to 14 bases. There are 13 residues in the CDR3. Germline V gene sequence: CDR1 SGHTA, CDR2 FQGNSA. CDR3 DNA: TGTGCCAGCAGCCTTGGACCTGGGGCGACCCAGTACTTC. Translating gives CASSLGPGATQYF.

This clonotype was recorded a few times. The chain combines TRBV20-1 with TRBJ1-5; D might be TRBD1 (5 bases). The CDR3 sequence is 14 residues long. The V end was cut by 4 bases, the J end by 9 bases, with 19 bases between. Germline V gene lookup returns CDR1 DFQATT and CDR2 SNEGSKA (reference sequence). Here the CDR3 reads CSATGTGESGPQHF. For the CDR3, the DNA is TGCAGTGCTACCGGGACCGGGGAGTCAGGGCCCCAGCATTTT.